This is a list of T cell receptor beta chains from one sample in a study of OX40 agonist ivuxolimab in advanced cancers. Libraries were prepared by immunoSEQ multiplex PCR; TCRdb keeps only in-frame clonotypes and omits some of them. The table includes some 52,000 clones, 80% to 90% detected once. The sequencing used CD4+ or CD8+ T cells sorted from blood, collected in a trial of the OX40 agonist ivuxolimab. The receptors shown here come from an adult with an advanced solid tumor such as melanoma, head and neck, liver or kidney cancer. Both conserved end residues are part of each CDR3. A D gene is named only where the DNA matches it firmly. Only part of the rows carry a size: once, few, many, or a class if the clone is expanded.

v_call	d_call	clone_size	j_call	cdr3_nt	cdr3_aa
TRBV6-5	NA	NA	TRBJ1-4	TGTGCCAGCGGTGCTGACGATCCGGCTAATGAAAAACTGTTTTTT	CASGADDPANEKLFF
TRBV6-5	NA	NA	TRBJ1-1	TGTGCCAGCAGGCAGTCTTGGGCTGAAGCTTTCTTT	CASRQSWAEAFF
TRBV11-2	TRBD1	NA	TRBJ2-3	TGTGCCAGCAGCTTAGTGGGGGACAGAAGCACAGATACGCAGTATTTT	CASSLVGDRSTDTQYF
TRBV6-1	NA	few	TRBJ2-6	TGTGCCAGCAGTGAAGAGACGACTGGGGCCAACGTCCTGACTTTC	CASSEETTGANVLTF
TRBV6-1	TRBD1	NA	TRBJ2-2	TGTGCCAGCCGACAGGGAGCCACCGGGGAGCTGTTTTTT	CASRQGATGELFF
TRBV5-4	TRBD1	NA	TRBJ1-2	TGTGCCAGCAGCCACATATATCTACAGGGGCTCCATGGCTACACCTTC	CASSHIYLQGLHGYTF
TRBV7-6	NA	NA	TRBJ1-1	TGTGCCAGCAGCAAGGGACAGAACACTGAAGCTTTCTTT	CASSKGQNTEAFF
TRBV11-1	NA	NA	TRBJ2-2	TGTGCCAGCAGCTCCCAACCAGGTACCGGGGAGCTGTTTTTT	CASSSQPGTGELFF
TRBV30	NA	NA	TRBJ1-5	TGTGCCTGGAGTCAAACGGCAGGGGAGCAGCCCCAGCATTTT	CAWSQTAGEQPQHF
TRBV9	TRBD1	NA	TRBJ1-2	TGTGCCAGCAGCGTCCCAGGGGGCGGCTACACCTTC	CASSVPGGGYTF
TRBV7-9	NA	NA	TRBJ2-7	TGTGCCAGCAGCTCCGTTCGGGGAGGACCCTACGAGCAGTACTTC	CASSSVRGGPYEQYF
TRBV19	TRBD1	NA	TRBJ1-4	TGTGCCAGTAGTGGGGGGGGACAGTTTACGAATGAAAAACTGTTTTTT	CASSGGGQFTNEKLFF
TRBV28	NA	NA	TRBJ1-2	TGTGCCAGCAGTCTAACGTTCGGCTACACCTTC	CASSLTFGYTF
TRBV30	NA	NA	TRBJ2-2	TGTGCCTGGAGTGGCAGGAACACCGGGGAGCTGTTTTTT	CAWSGRNTGELFF
TRBV11-3	NA	NA	TRBJ2-7	TGTGCCAGCAGCCCAAGCCGGGGAGACTACGAGCAGTACTTC	CASSPSRGDYEQYF
TRBV5-6	NA	NA	TRBJ1-2	TGTGCCAGCAGTCCGGGACTTTCCTATGGCTACACCTTC	CASSPGLSYGYTF
TRBV7-9	TRBD1	NA	TRBJ1-6	TGTGCCAGCAGCCGTCGGGACAGGGATAATTCACCCCTCCACTTT	CASSRRDRDNSPLHF
TRBV7-3	NA	NA	TRBJ2-2	TGTGCCAGCAGCTTAAGCGGGGAGCTGTTTTTT	CASSLSGELFF
TRBV18	TRBD2	NA	TRBJ2-3	TGTGCCAGCTCACCTACGATAGCGGGGGGCCCCACAGATACGCAGTATTTT	CASSPTIAGGPTDTQYF
TRBV7-3	NA	NA	TRBJ2-3	TGTGCCAGCGGAAGGGGCCACACAGATACGCAGTATTTT	CASGRGHTDTQYF
TRBV9	TRBD1	NA	TRBJ1-1	TGTGCCAGCAGCTTCGGGACAGGGAGTATTCAAGCTTTCTTT	CASSFGTGSIQAFF
TRBV10-1	NA	NA	TRBJ2-3	TGCGCCAGCAGTGAGTCCCCGGGGGCGCACACAGATACGCAGTATTTT	CASSESPGAHTDTQYF
TRBV27	TRBD1	NA	TRBJ2-7	TGTGCCAGCAGTTTTGGGGCAGGGGGCGAGCAGTACTTC	CASSFGAGGEQYF
TRBV27	TRBD1	once	TRBJ1-2	TGTGCCAGCAGCCACAAGAGACAGGGGACTGGCTACACCTTC	CASSHKRQGTGYTF
TRBV2	NA	NA	TRBJ2-5	TGTGCCAGCAGTGATCTGGGGGCCGGGGAGACCCAGTACTTC	CASSDLGAGETQYF
TRBV29-1	NA	NA	TRBJ1-1	TGCAGCGTTGTTATAGTTGGGGGGGACACTGAAGCTTTCTTT	CSVVIVGGDTEAFF
TRBV2	NA	NA	TRBJ2-2	TGTGCCAGCAGTGGTTTAGCGCTGGGGGGGGAGCTGTTTTTT	CASSGLALGGELFF
TRBV2	TRBD1	NA	TRBJ1-2	TGTGCCAGCAGTGGGGGAACCGCCGGGACAGGGGGGGCTGGCTACACCTTC	CASSGGTAGTGGAGYTF
TRBV5-6	NA	few	TRBJ1-1	TGTGCCAGCAGCCCACGGTACACAGGGAACACTGAAGCTTTCTTT	CASSPRYTGNTEAFF
TRBV6-1	NA	NA	TRBJ1-2	TGTGCCAGCAGTGAAATTCGTTACACCTTC	CASSEIRYTF
TRBV2	NA	NA	TRBJ2-3	TGTGCCAGCAGTGAGTTAAATACGCAGTATTTT	CASSELNTQYF
TRBV19	NA	NA	TRBJ2-5	TGTGCCAGTAGTAGCAGGGGACGGGGCCAAGAGACCCAGTACTTC	CASSSRGRGQETQYF
TRBV5-6	NA	NA	TRBJ2-7	TGTGCCAGCAACAAACGCTACGAGCAGTACTTC	CASNKRYEQYF
TRBV19	NA	NA	TRBJ1-5	TGTGCCAGTAGTATTTCGTACGTCGTGAATCAGCCCCAGCATTTT	CASSISYVVNQPQHF